The clone carrying this TCR beta chain was seen more than once but under ten times. The record originates from a study of blood T cell repertoires in COVID-19. For the study at large: T cells, B-cell-depleted T cells, or PBMCs supplied cDNA or gDNA.

J gave up 4 bases and V 5 bases, and 20 bases lay outside the gene matches. Germline lookup yields CDR1 MNHNY and CDR2 SVGAGI (reference sequence). The CDR3 runs to 20 residues. The method was immunoSEQ multiplex PCR; TCRdb's version includes in-frame clones alone and lacks a portion of them. The table has some 270,000 clones, less than 95% seen once. Participants were aged roughly 18 to 90 years, lived in under 25 US areas, and enrolled virtually. V usage is TRBV6-6 and J usage is TRBJ2-6; 7 bases match TRBD1. The material sequenced was PBMCs or T cells enriched from blood (not recorded which). This clonotype was sampled from a man aged 35 to 55 who had been exposed to COVID-19. Written as DNA, the CDR3 is TGTGCCAGCAGTCAAACATCGACAGGGCCTTTTAGGGGCGGGGCCAACGTCCTGACTTTC. Translation: CASSQTSTGPFRGGANVLTF.